This T cell receptor beta chain was captured by sequencing in a study of OX40 agonist ivuxolimab in advanced cancers. Study findings and constraints: Relative to CD4+ cells, CD8+ T cells on average had more expanded clones.

In the case of this clone: Its target is not known.

Repertoires were generated with immunoSEQ multiplex PCR, while TCRdb's copy carries only in-frame clones and drops some. The table has over 85,000 clones, about nine tenths seen once. V was clipped by 3 bases and J by 2 bases; unmatched bases: 6. This CDR3 comprises 15 residues. Germline V gene sequence: CDR1 LNHDA, CDR2 SQIVND (reference sequence). The input for sequencing was CD4+ or CD8+ T cells sorted from blood, taken in a trial of the OX40 agonist ivuxolimab. The rearrangement uses TRBV19 and TRBJ2-7; 8 bases align to TRBD2. The TCR was taken from an adult with an advanced solid tumor such as melanoma, head and neck, liver or kidney cancer. The CDR3 region has the DNA TGTGCCAGTAGTATCGGACTAGCTTGGGCCTACGAGCAGTACTTC. It encodes CASSIGLAWAYEQYF.